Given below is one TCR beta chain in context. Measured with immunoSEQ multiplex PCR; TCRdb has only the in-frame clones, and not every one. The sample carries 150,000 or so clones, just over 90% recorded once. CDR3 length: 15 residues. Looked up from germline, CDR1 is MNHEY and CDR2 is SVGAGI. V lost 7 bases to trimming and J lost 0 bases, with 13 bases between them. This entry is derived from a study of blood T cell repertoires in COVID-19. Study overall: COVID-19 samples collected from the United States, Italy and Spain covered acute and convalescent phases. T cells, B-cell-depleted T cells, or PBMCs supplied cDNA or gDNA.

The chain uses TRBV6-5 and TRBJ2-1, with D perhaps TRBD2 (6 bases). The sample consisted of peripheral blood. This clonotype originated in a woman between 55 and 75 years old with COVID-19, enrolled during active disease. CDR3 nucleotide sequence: TGTGCCAGCACTGGGACTTCCCGCTCCTACAATGAGCAGTTCTTC. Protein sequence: CASTGTSRSYNEQFF.